The clone carrying this TCR beta chain appeared a few times. Its antigen remains unknown. Per germline, CDR1 GTSNPN and CDR2 SVGIG (reference sequence). V lost 2 bases and J lost 8; bases outside the gene matches: 6. This CDR3 has 14 amino acids. This PCR relied on a set of 60 Vbeta primers and 13 Jbeta primers. Assay used: immunoSEQ multiplex PCR; TCRdb lists only in-frame clones, some missing. The table records 210,000 or so clones, just under 85% of them present only once. This sample is drawn from a study of cytomegalovirus exposure and HLA in healthy donors. General observations from the study: In an earlier analysis, about 87% or about 30%: the productive usage of most TCR beta V segments. Overall, about 160 TCR beta chains were annotated as cytomegalovirus-associated.

Samples came from healthy bone marrow donors. V and J are TRBV30 and TRBJ1-4, with TRBD1 identical over 9 bases. Sequenced input: PBMCs. This TCR came from a woman aged 40 to 50 in good health and CMV-seronegative. CDR3 DNA: TGTGCCTGGAGTATGGGACAGGGAGAGGAAAAACTGTTTTTT. Translation gives CAWSMGQGEEKLFF.